The 3 T cell receptor beta chains below come from one sample, sequenced in a study of cytomegalovirus exposure and HLA in healthy donors. Primers included in the PCR were 60 Vbeta and 13 Jbeta primers. TCRdb keeps only in-frame clones here, not all; method: immunoSEQ multiplex PCR. The sample lists more than 85,000 clones, roughly 80% seen once, with around 2% in the top ten. Sample: PBMCs. These receptors were taken from a boy aged 5-17 years in good health and CMV-seronegative.

This chain links TRBV5-6 with TRBJ1-5; the match to TRBD1 covers 12 bases. Trimming removed 2 bases from V and 3 bases from J; junction bases left unmatched: 9. The CDR3 has 18 residues. Germline V gene data show CDR1 as SGHDT and CDR2 as YYEEEE. CDR3 sequence: CASSLGTGGAGTNQPQHF. The CDR3 nucleotides read TGTGCCAGCAGCTTAGGGACAGGGGGCGCGGGAACCAATCAGCCCCAGCATTTT.

This sequence joins TRBV29-1 and TRBJ1-1; 8 nucleotides match TRBD1. CDR1 SQVTM and CDR2 ANQGSEA come from the germline V gene. This CDR3 spans 11 amino acids. The chain's CDR3 is CSDRGYTEAFF. DNA for the CDR3: TGCAGTGACAGGGGCTACACTGAAGCTTTCTTT.

This rearrangement joins TRBV9 to TRBJ1-6; weak D call: TRBD1 (5 bases). V lost 5 bases to trimming and J lost 10 bases, with 16 bases between them. Germline lookup yields CDR1 SGDLS and CDR2 YYNGEE. The CDR3 contains 14 residues. In DNA form, the CDR3 reads TGTGCCAGCAGTGTCAGGGTGTTCGGCTCACCCCTCCACTTT. Protein product: CASSVRVFGSPLHF.